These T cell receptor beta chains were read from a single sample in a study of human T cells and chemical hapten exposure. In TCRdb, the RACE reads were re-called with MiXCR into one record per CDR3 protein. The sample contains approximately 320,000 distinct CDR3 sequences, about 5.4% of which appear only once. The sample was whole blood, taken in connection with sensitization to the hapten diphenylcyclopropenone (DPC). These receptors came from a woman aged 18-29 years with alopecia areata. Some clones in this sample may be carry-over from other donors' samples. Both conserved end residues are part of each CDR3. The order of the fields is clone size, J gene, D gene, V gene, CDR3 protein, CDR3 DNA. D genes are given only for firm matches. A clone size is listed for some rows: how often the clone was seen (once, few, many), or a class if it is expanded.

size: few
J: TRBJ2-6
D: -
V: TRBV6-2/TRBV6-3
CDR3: CASMGSGANVLTF
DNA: TGTGCCAGCATGGGCTCTGGGGCCAACGTCCTGACTTTC

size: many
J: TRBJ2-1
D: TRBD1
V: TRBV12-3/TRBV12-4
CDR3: CASSSGQGVGAYNEQFF
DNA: TGTGCCAGCAGTTCGGGACAGGGGGTAGGGGCCTACAATGAGCAGTTCTTC

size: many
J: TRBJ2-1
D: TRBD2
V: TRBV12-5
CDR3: CASGPGGARIHEQFF
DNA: TGTGCTAGTGGTCCCGGGGGGGCTAGGATCCATGAGCAGTTCTTC

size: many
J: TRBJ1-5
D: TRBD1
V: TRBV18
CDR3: CASSPGQAYNQPQHF
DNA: TGTGCCAGCTCACCGGGACAGGCCTACAATCAGCCCCAGCATTTT

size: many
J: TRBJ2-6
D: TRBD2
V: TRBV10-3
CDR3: CATRGLAGLGANVLTF
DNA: TGTGCCACCCGCGGACTAGCGGGGCTGGGGGCCAACGTCCTGACTTTC

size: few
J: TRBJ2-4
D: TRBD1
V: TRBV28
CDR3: CASVHAGTGSRPGIIAKNIQYF
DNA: TGTGCCAGCGTACATGCCGGGACAGGGAGTCGCCCGGGCATTATAGCCAAAAACATTCAGTACTTC

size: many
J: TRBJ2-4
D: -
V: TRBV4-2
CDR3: CASSPSWRLAKNIQYF
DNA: TGTGCCAGCAGCCCGTCTTGGAGATTAGCCAAAAACATTCAGTACTTC

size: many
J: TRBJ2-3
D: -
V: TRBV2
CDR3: CASSVSPEDTQYF
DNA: TGTGCCAGCAGTGTTTCCCCCGAAGATACGCAGTATTTT

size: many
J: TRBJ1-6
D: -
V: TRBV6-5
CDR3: CASSASRGSPLHF
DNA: TGTGCCAGCAGTGCTTCCAGAGGTTCACCCCTCCACTTT

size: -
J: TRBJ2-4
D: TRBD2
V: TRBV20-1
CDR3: CSANGGGENIQYF
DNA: TGCAGTGCTAACGGGGGGGGTGAAAACATTCAGTACTTC

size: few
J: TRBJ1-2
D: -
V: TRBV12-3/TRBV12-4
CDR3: CASSLSGAYGYTF
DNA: TGTGCCAGCAGTTTAAGTGGGGCCTATGGCTACACCTTC

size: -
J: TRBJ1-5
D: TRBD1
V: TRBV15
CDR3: CATSREGTGNQPRHF
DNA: TGTGCCACCAGCAGGGAGGGGACAGGTAATCAGCCCCGGCATTTT

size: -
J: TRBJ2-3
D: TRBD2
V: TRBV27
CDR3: CASSSPQRGAKTSTDTQYF
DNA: TGTGCCAGCTCCAGCCCCCAGCGGGGGGCGAAGACTAGCACAGATACGCAGTATTTT

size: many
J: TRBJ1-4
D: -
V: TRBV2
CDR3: CASRETGTSNEKLFF
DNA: TGTGCCAGCAGGGAAACCGGGACGTCCAATGAAAAACTGTTTTTT

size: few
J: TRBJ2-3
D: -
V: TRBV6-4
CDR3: CASRQTVLSTDTQYF
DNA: TGTGCCAGCAGACAAACGGTTTTAAGCACAGATACGCAGTATTTT

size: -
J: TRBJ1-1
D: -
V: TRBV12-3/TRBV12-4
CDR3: CASSPNAVEAFF
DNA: TGTGCCAGCAGTCCTAATGCGGTTGAAGCTTTCTTT

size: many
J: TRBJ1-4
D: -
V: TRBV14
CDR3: CASSQVPMAYNEKLFF
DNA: TGTGCCAGCAGCCAAGTCCCGATGGCATATAATGAAAAACTGTTTTTT

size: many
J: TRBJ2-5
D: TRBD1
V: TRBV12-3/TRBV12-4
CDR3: CASSLNPRGRGETQYF
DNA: TGTGCCAGCAGCCTCAACCCCAGGGGGCGCGGAGAGACCCAGTACTTC

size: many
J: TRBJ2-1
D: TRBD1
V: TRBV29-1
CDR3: CSVDKGQGDEQFF
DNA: TGCAGCGTTGATAAGGGACAGGGCGATGAGCAGTTCTTC